This T cell receptor (beta chain) came from a study of T cells expressing NK-cell markers. Whole-study context: Repertoires of TCR beta were obtained from T cells sorted as CD3+CD56+NKG2C+, CD3+CD56+NKG2C- and CD3+CD56-NKG2C+. Overall study findings and caveats: Unclear, still, was the HCMV specificity of the expanded NKG2C+ T cell clones. Dominant NKG2C+ clonotype frequencies of roughly 1.0-7.5% of CD8+ T cells were measured in over five donors. A handful of donors likewise had their CD3+CD56-NKG2C+ fraction led by these clonotypes.

Concerning this clonotype itself: Its specificity is unknown.

Following a re-call of the 5' RACE reads, TCRdb has one entry per CDR3 protein and lacks DNA. The listing contains some 440,000 distinct CDR3 sequences. In germline, CDR1 is SGDLS, CDR2 YYNGEE. This CDR3 comprises 14 residues. Material for sequencing was blood T cells: a sorted CD56 or NKG2C T cell subset, CD4+ or CD8+ T cells, or bulk PBMC T cells (not recorded which). The V and J genes are TRBV9 and TRBJ2-1. The clonotype originates from a woman aged 50 to 60 in good health. The CDR3 reads CASSVGQTSNEQFF.